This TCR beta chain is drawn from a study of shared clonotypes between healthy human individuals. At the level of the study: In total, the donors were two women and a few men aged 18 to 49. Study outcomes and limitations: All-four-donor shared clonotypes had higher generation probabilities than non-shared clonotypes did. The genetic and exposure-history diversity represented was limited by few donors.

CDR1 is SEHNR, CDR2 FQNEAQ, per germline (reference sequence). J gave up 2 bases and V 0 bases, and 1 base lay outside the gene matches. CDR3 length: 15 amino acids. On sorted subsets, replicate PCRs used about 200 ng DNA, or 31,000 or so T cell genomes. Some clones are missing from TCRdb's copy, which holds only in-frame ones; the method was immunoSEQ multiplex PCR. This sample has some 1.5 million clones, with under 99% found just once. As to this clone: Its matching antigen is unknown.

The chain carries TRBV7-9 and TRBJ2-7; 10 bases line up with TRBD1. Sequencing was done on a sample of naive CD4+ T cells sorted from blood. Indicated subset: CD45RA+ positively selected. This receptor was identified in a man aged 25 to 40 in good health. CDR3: CASSLAGQGPYEQYF. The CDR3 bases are TGTGCCAGCAGCTTAGCGGGACAGGGGCCCTACGAGCAGTACTTC.